The clone carrying this T cell receptor beta chain was seen repeatedly, ten times or more. The data were taken from a study of metastatic and nonmetastatic thyroid tumors. All patients were treatment-naive before thyroid surgery. TCRdb re-analyzed the PCR reads using MiXCR. Of tens of thousands of clones in the sample, 15% were seen once. The sequence came from a female donor with papillary thyroid cancer or a benign thyroid nodule (not recorded which). Some clones in this sample may be carry-over from other donors' samples. Sample: blood.

CDR3 residues: CASSSRNVNTGELFF. CDR3 bases: TGTGCCAGCAGTAGTCGGAACGTAAACACCGGGGAGCTGTTTTTT. The V call is TRBV2, the J call TRBJ2-2; D unclear. The length of the CDR3 is 15 residues. Germline CDR1 SNHLY, CDR2 FYNNEI. V was cut by 5 bases and J by 2 bases, with 12 bases left in between. Using reference TRBV2 and TRBJ2-2 for the parts outside the CDR3, the full variable domain is EPEVTQTPSHQVTQMGQEVILRCVPISNHLYFYWYRQILGQKVEFLVSFYNNEISEKSEIFDDQFSVERPDGSNFTLKIRSTKLEDSAMYFCASSSRNVNTGELFFGEGSRLTVL.